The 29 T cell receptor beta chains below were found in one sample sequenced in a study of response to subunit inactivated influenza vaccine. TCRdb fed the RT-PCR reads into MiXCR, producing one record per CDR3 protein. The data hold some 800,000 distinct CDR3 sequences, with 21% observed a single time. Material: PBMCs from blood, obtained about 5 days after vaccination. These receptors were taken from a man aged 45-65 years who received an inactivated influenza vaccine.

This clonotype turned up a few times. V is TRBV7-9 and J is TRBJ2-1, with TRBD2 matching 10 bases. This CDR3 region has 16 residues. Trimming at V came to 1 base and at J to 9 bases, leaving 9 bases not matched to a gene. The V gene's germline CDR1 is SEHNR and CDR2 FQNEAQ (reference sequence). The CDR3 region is CASSLGILAGVSEQFF. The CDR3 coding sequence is TGTGCCAGCAGCTTAGGGATTCTAGCGGGAGTGAGTGAGCAGTTCTTC.

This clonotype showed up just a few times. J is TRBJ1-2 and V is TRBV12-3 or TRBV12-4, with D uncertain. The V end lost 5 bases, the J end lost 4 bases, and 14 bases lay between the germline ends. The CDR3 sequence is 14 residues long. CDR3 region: CASSPSAEAYGYTF. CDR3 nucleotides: TGTGCCAGCAGTCCCAGCGCGGAGGCCTATGGCTACACCTTC.

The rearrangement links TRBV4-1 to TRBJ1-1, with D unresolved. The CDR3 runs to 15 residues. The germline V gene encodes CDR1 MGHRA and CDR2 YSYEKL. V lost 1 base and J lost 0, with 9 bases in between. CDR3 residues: CASSQASSMNTEAFF. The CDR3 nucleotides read TGCGCCAGCAGCCAAGCCTCGAGTATGAACACTGAAGCTTTCTTT.

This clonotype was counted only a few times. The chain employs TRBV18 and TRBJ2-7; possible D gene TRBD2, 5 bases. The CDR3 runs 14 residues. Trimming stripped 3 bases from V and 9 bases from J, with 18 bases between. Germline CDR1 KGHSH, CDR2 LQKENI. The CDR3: CASSPPSVAGGQYF. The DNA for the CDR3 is TGTGCCAGCTCACCTCCGTCCGTGGCAGGAGGGCAGTACTTC.

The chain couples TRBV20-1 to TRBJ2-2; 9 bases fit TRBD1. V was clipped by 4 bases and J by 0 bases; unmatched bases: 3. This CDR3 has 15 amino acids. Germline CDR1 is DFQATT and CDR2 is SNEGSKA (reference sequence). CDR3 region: CSAIGTGSNTGELFF. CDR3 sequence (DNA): TGCAGTGCTATAGGGACAGGGTCGAACACCGGGGAGCTGTTTTTT.

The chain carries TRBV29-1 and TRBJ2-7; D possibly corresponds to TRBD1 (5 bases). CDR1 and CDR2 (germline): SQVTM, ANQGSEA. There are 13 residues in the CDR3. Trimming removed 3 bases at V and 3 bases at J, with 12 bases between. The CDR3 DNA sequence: TGCAGCGTTGAGCCGACAGTCGGCTACGAGCAGTACTTC. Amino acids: CSVEPTVGYEQYF.

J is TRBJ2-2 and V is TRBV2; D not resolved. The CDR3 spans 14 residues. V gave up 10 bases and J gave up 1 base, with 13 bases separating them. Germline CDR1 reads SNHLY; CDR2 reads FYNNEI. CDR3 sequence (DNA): TGTGCCATCCCCCAGCCTTTGAACACCGGGGAGCTGTTTTTT. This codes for CAIPQPLNTGELFF.

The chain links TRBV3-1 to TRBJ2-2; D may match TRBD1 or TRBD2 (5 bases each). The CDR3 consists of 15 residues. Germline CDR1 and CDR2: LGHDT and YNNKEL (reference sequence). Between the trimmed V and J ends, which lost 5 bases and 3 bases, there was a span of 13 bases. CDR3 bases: TGTGCCAGCAGCATCGGGACGAGGGACACCGGGGAGCTGTTTTTT. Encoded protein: CASSIGTRDTGELFF.

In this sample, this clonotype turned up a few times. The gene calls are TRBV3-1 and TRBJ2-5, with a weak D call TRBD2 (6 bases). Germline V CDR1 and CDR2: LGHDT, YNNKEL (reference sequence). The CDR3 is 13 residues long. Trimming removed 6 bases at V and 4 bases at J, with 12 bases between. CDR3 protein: CASRSGVRETQYF. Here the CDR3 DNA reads TGTGCCAGCAGATCGGGAGTGAGAGAGACCCAGTACTTC.

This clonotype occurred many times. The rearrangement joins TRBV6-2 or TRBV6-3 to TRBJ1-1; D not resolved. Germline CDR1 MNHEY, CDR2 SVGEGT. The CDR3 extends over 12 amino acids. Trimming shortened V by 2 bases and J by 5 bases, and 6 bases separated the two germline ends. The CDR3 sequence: CASSYAVTEAFF. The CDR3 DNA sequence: TGTGCCAGCAGTTACGCGGTAACTGAAGCTTTCTTT.

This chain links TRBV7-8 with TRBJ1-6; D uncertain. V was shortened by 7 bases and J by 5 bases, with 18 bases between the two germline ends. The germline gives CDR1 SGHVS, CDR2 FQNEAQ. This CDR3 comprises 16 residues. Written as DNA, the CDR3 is TGTGCCAGCACCCGGTTGATAGGCGCCCATAATTCACCCCTCCACTTT. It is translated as CASTRLIGAHNSPLHF.

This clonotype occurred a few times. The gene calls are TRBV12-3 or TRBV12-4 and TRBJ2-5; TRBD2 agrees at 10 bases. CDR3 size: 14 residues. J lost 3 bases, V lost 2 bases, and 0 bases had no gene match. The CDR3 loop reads CASSLTSGEETQYF. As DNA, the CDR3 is TGTGCCAGCAGTTTAACTAGCGGGGAAGAGACCCAGTACTTC.

DNA for the CDR3: TGTGCCAGCAGTTTTTCAGGGTTTCTCAGGGATACGCAGTATTTT. This gives the protein CASSFSGFLRDTQYF. The chain couples TRBV12-3 or TRBV12-4 to TRBJ2-3; TRBD1 might be the D (5 bases). Trimming took off 3 bases at V and 6 bases at J, with 16 bases between the two ends. The CDR3 contains 15 residues.

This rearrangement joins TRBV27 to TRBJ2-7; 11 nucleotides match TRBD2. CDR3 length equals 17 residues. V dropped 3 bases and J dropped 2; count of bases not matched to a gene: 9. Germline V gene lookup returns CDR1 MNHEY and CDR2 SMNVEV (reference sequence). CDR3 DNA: TGTGCCAGCAGTTTCCTCGGCCTAGCGGGAGGTCCCTACGAGCAGTACTTC. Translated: CASSFLGLAGGPYEQYF.

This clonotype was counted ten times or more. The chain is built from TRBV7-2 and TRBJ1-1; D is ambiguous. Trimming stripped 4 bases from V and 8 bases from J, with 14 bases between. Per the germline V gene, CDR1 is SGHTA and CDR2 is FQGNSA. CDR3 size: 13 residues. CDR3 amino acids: CASSSSRRGEAFF. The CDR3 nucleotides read TGTGCCAGCAGCTCTTCACGACGAGGCGAAGCTTTCTTT. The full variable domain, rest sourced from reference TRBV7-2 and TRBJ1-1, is GAGVSQSPSNKVTEKGKDVELRCDPISGHTALYWYRQSLGQGLEFLIYFQGNSAPDKSGLPSDRFSAERTGGSVSTLTIQRTQQEDSAVYLCASSSSRRGEAFFGQGTRLTVV.

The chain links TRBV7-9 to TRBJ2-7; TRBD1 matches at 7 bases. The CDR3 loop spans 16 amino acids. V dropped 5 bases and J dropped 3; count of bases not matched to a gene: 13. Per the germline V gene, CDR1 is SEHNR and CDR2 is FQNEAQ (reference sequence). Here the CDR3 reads CASSPPRDSLNYEQYF. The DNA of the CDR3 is TGTGCCAGCAGCCCCCCCCGGGACAGCCTCAACTACGAGCAGTACTTC.

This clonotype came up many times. In DNA form, the CDR3 reads TGTGCCAGCAGTCCTCACCGACATGCCTTTCAAGAGACCCAGTACTTC. Its translation is CASSPHRHAFQETQYF. This chain uses TRBV12-3 or TRBV12-4 with TRBJ2-5, with D hard to call. Trimming took 5 bases from V and 2 from J, leaving 18 bases between them. This CDR3 region has 16 residues.

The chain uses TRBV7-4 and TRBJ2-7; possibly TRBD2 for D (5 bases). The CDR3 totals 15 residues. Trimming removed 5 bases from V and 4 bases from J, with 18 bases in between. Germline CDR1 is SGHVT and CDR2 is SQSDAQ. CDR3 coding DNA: TGTGCCAGCAGCGTTACGTCGGGGAAGCAATACGAGCAGTACTTC. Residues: CASSVTSGKQYEQYF.

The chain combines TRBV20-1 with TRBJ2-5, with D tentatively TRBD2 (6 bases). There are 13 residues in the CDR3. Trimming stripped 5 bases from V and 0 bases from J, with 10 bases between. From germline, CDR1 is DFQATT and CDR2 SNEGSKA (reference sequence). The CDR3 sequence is CSARAGNQETQYF. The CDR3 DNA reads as TGCAGTGCTCGGGCGGGGAACCAAGAGACCCAGTACTTC.

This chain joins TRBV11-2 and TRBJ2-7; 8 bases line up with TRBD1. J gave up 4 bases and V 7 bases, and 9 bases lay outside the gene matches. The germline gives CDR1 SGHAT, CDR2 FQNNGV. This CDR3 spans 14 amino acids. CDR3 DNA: TGTGCCAGCACCAGGACAGGGAAAATTTACGAGCAGTACTTC. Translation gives CASTRTGKIYEQYF.

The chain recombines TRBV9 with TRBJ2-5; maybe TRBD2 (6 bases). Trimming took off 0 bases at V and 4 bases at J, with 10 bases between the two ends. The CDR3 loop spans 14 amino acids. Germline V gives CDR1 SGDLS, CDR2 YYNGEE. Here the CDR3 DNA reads TGTGCCAGCAGCGTAGGAGATAGCGGAGAGACCCAGTACTTC. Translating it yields CASSVGDSGETQYF.

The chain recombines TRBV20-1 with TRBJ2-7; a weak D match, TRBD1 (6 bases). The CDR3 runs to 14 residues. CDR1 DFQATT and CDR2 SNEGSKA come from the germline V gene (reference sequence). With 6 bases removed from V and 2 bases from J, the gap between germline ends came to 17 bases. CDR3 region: CSATGTREAYEQYF. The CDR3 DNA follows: TGCAGTGCAACCGGGACAAGGGAAGCCTACGAGCAGTACTTC.

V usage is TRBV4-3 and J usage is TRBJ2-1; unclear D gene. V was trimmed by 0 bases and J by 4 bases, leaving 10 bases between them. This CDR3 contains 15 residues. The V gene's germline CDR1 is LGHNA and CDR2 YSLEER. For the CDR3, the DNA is TGCGCCAGCAGCCAAGAGAAATACGGTTACAATGAGCAGTTCTTC. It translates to CASSQEKYGYNEQFF.

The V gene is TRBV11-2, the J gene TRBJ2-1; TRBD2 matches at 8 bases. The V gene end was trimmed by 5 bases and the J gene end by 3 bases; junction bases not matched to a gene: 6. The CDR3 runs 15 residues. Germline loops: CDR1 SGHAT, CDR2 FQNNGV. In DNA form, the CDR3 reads TGTGCCAGCAGCCCACCGGGAGGGGACTACAATGAGCAGTTCTTC. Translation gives CASSPPGGDYNEQFF.

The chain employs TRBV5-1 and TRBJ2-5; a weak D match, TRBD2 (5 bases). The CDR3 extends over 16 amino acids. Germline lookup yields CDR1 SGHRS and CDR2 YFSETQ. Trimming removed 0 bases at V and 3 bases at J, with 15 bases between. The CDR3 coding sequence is TGCGCCAGCAGCTTGGAATTTATGTCGGGGAAAGAGACCCAGTACTTC. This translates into CASSLEFMSGKETQYF.

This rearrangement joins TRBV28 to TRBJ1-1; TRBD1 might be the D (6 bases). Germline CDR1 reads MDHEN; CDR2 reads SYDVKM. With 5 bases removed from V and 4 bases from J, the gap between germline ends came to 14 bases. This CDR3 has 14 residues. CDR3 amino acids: CASSPLRGITEAFF. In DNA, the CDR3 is TGTGCCAGCAGTCCGCTCAGGGGAATCACTGAAGCTTTCTTT.

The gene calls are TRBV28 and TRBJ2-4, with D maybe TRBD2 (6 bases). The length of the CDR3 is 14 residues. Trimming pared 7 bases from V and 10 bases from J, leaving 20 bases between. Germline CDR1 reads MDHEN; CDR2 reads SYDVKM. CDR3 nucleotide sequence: TGTGCCAGCAACCGGCGTGGCGGGATGGGTATTCAGTACTTC. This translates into CASNRRGGMGIQYF.

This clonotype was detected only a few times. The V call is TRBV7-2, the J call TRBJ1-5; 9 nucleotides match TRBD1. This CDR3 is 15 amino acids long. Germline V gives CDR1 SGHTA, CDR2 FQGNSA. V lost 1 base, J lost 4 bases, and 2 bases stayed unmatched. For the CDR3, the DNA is TGTGCCAGCAGCTTAGGACAGGGGGAGAATCAGCCCCAGCATTTT. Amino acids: CASSLGQGENQPQHF.

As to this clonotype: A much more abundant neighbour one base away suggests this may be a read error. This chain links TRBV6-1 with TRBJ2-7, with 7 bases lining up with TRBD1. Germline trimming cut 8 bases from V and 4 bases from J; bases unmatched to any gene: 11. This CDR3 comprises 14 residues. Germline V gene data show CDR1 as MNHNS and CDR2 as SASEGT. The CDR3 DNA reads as TGTGCCAGCGCCCTAACCGCGACAGGGTACGAGCAGTACTTC. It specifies CASALTATGYEQYF.